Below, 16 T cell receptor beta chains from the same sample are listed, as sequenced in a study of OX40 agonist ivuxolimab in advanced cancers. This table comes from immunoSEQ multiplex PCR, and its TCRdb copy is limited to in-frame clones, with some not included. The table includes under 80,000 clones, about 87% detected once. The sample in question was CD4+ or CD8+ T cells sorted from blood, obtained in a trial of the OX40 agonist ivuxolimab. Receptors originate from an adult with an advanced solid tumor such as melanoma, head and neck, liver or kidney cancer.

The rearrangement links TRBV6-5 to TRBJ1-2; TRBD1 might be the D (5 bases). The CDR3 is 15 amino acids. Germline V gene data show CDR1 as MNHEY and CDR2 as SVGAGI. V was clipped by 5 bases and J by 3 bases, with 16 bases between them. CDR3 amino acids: CASSNPGGGDYGYTF. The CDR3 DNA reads TGTGCCAGCAGTAACCCCGGGGGGGGAGACTATGGCTACACCTTC.

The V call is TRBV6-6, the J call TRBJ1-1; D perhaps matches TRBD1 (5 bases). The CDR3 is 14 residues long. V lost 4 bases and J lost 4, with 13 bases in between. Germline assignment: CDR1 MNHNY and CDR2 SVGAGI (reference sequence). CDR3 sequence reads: CASSSSIGGTEAFF. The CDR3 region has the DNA TGTGCCAGCAGTTCCTCGATTGGGGGCACTGAAGCTTTCTTT.

The CDR3 DNA reads TGTGCCAGCAGCTTAGCGGGCTTCCCCTACAATGAGCAGTTCTTC. This sequence encodes CASSLAGFPYNEQFF. The J gene is TRBJ2-1, the V gene TRBV5-6, with D possibly matching TRBD2 (6 bases). V dropped 2 bases and J dropped 2 bases, with 11 bases sitting between them. CDR1 and CDR2 (germline): SGHDT, YYEEEE. The CDR3 extends over 15 amino acids.

The CDR3: CASSLGGTVGEKLFF. The CDR3 bases are TGTGCCAGCAGCTTGGGTGGGACGGTGGGTGAAAAACTGTTTTTT. The chain links TRBV7-2 to TRBJ1-4, with D possibly being TRBD1 (5 bases). Trimming shortened V by 3 bases and J by 7 bases, and 15 bases separated the two germline ends. Germline lookup yields CDR1 SGHTA and CDR2 FQGNSA. This CDR3 has 15 residues.

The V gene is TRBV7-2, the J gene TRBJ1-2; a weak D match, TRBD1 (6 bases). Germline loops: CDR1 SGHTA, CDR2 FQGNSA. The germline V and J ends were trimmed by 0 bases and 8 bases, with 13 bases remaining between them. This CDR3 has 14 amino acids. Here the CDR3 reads CASSLAHTGKGYTF. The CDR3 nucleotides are TGTGCCAGCAGCTTAGCCCACACAGGGAAAGGCTACACCTTC.

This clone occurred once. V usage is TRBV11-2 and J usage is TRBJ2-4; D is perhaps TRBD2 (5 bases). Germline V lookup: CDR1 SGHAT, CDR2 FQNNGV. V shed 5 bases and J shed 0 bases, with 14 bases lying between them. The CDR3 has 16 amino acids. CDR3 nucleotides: TGTGCCAGCAGCCCCCAAGAGGGCGTAGCCAAAAACATTCAGTACTTC. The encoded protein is CASSPQEGVAKNIQYF.

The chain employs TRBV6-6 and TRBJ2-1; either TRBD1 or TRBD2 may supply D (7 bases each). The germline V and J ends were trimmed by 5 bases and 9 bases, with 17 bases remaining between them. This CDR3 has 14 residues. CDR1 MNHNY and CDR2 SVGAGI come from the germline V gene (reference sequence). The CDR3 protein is CASSQGGQGLEQFF. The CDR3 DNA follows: TGTGCCAGCAGTCAGGGGGGGCAGGGGCTTGAGCAGTTCTTC.

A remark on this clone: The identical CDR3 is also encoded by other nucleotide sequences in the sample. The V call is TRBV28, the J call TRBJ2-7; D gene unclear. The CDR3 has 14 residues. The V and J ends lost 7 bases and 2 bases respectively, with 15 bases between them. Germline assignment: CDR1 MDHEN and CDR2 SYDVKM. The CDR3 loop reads CASTPGEETYEQYF. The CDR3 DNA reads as TGTGCCAGCACCCCGGGCGAGGAGACCTACGAGCAGTACTTC.

This CDR3 is CASGTLQGSFSEAFF. The CDR3 nucleotides are TGTGCCAGCGGTACCCTACAGGGGAGTTTCTCTGAAGCTTTCTTT. The gene calls are TRBV2 and TRBJ1-1; 7 positions match TRBD1. The CDR3 runs 15 residues. Trimming removed 8 bases from V and 6 bases from J; junction bases left unmatched: 15. The germline CDR1 and CDR2 sequences are SNHLY and FYNNEI.

As DNA, the CDR3 is TGTGCTAGTGGTTTGGCTTCAGGGGTGAGCGAGCAGTACTTC. This encodes CASGLASGVSEQYF. The V call is TRBV12-5, the J call TRBJ2-7, with D possibly matching TRBD1 (6 bases). V shed 1 base and J shed 6 bases, with 13 bases lying between them. CDR1 is LGHNT and CDR2 is FRNRAP in the germline V gene. The CDR3 is made up of 14 amino acids.

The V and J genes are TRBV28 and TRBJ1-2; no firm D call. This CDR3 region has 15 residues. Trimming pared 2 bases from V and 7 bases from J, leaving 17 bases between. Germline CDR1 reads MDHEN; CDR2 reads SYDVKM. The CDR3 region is CASSLDQREGGGYTF. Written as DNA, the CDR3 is TGTGCCAGCAGTTTAGACCAAAGGGAGGGAGGTGGCTACACCTTC.

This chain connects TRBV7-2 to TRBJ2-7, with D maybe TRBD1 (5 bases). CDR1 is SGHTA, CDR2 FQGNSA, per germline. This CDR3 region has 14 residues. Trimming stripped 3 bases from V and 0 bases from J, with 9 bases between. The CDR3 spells CASSLTADSYEQYF. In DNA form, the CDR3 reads TGTGCCAGCAGCTTGACAGCAGACTCCTACGAGCAGTACTTC.

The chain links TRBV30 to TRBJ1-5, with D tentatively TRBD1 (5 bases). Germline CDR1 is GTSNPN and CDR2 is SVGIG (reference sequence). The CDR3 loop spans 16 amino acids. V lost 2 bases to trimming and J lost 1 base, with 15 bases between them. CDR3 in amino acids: CAWSTGDFPSNQPQHF. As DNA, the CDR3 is TGTGCCTGGAGTACGGGGGACTTTCCGAGCAATCAGCCCCAGCATTTT.

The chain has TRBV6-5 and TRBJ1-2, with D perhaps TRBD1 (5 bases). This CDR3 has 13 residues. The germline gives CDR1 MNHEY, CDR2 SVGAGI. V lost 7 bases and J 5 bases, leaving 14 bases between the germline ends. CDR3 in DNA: TGTGCCAGCAAGGCGGGGGGGGTTTATGGCTACACCTTC. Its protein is CASKAGGVYGYTF.

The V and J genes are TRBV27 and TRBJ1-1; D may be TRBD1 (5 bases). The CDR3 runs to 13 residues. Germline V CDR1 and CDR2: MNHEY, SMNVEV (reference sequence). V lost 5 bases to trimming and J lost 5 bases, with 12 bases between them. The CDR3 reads CASSTAGWTEAFF. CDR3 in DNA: TGTGCCAGCAGTACCGCAGGGTGGACTGAAGCTTTCTTT.

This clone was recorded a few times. CDR3 protein: CASSQDQGRSAEAFF. In DNA, the CDR3 is TGCGCCAGCAGCCAAGATCAGGGGAGGTCCGCTGAAGCTTTCTTT. J is TRBJ1-1 and V is TRBV4-1; tentatively, D is TRBD1 (6 bases). Germline V lookup: CDR1 MGHRA, CDR2 YSYEKL. The CDR3 runs to 15 residues. Trimming pared 0 bases from V and 6 bases from J, leaving 14 bases between.